These 21 T cell receptor beta chains came from one sample sequenced in a study of blood T cell repertoires in COVID-19 (dated by TCRdb to about 2020). The library was built by means of the immunoSEQ multiplex PCR assay. Imported from immuneACCESS, the table was reduced by TCRdb to in-frame sequences with V and J called. These copies leave out some clones; in studies compared against another copy, an unresolved V gene accounts for under half, and the cause of the remainder is not known. For this sample the table gives 250,000 to 300,000 clones, of which roughly nine tenths were detected only once. Approximately 12% of the sample comes from the top ten. The sequenced sample consisted of peripheral blood. These receptors all come from a woman aged 25 to 39 with COVID-19, enrolled during active disease.

This chain joins TRBV6-5 and TRBJ2-3, with D possibly matching TRBD1 (6 bases). Trimming took 6 bases from V and 7 from J, leaving 20 bases between them. The germline V gene has CDR1 MNHEY and CDR2 SVGAGI. This CDR3 has 15 residues. The CDR3 loop reads CASRGQGTTQYTQYF. DNA of the CDR3: TGTGCCAGCAGGGGACAAGGGACGACGCAATATACGCAGTATTTT.

The V call is TRBV4-1, the J call TRBJ2-7; no clear D gene. V was cut by 0 bases and J by 3 bases, with 9 bases left in between. The CDR3 consists of 14 residues. Germline lookup yields CDR1 MGHRA and CDR2 YSYEKL. CDR3 DNA sequence: TGCGCCAGCAGCCAAGATGGGCAGAACTACGAGCAGTACTTC. As protein: CASSQDGQNYEQYF.

This clone was counted between two and nine times. The chain couples TRBV3-1 (or the pseudogene TRBV3-2) to TRBJ2-7; 10 positions match TRBD1. V lost 4 bases to trimming and J lost 4 bases; unmatched junction nucleotides: 4. CDR3 length: 14 residues. Germline V gene data show CDR1 as LGHDT and CDR2 as YNNKEL (reference sequence). The CDR3 loop reads CASSRTGQGYEQYF. CDR3 in DNA: TGTGCCAGCAGCCGCACGGGACAGGGGTACGAGCAGTACTTC.

J is TRBJ1-2 and V is TRBV5-4, with 11 bases lining up with TRBD1. V shed 4 bases and J 3 bases; nucleotides not matched to a gene: 8. The CDR3 extends over 16 amino acids. Germline V CDR1 and CDR2: SGHNT, YYREEE (reference sequence). The CDR3 region has the DNA TGTGCCAGCAGCCCGGGCGGGACAGGGGGACACTATGGCTACACCTTC. Translation: CASSPGGTGGHYGYTF.

The rearrangement joins TRBV7-8 to TRBJ1-2, with TRBD1 as a possible D gene (6 bases). The CDR3 runs to 15 residues. Trimming stripped 5 bases from V and 2 bases from J, with 15 bases between. Germline CDR1 and CDR2: SGHVS and FQNEAQ. CDR3 DNA sequence: TGTGCCAGCAGCCCGAGGGGGGGCGCGAACTATGGCTACACCTTC. It codes for CASSPRGGANYGYTF.

This chain uses TRBV18 with TRBJ1-1; maybe TRBD1 (6 bases). Between the trimmed V and J ends, which lost 4 bases and 5 bases, there was a span of 20 bases. CDR1 and CDR2 (germline): KGHSH, LQKENI. This CDR3 has 16 amino acids. The CDR3 region is CASSRPGTSLGTEAFF. The CDR3 coding sequence is TGTGCCAGCTCACGTCCCGGGACATCCTTGGGGACTGAAGCTTTCTTT.

The chain has TRBV7-8 and TRBJ2-1, with 9 bases aligning to TRBD2. Germline V gives CDR1 SGHVS, CDR2 FQNEAQ. V was pared by 2 bases and J by 10 bases, with 6 bases of the junction left unmatched. CDR3 length: 14 amino acids. The CDR3 protein is CASSLRLAGHEQFF. The CDR3 DNA reads as TGTGCCAGCAGCTTAAGGCTAGCGGGACACGAGCAGTTCTTC.

The chain carries TRBV2 and TRBJ1-3, with a possible D match to TRBD1 (5 bases). Germline V gives CDR1 SNHLY, CDR2 FYNNEI. V lost 8 bases, J lost 2 bases, and 19 bases lay in between. This CDR3 comprises 16 residues. CDR3 in amino acids: CASGVEGEGAGNTIYF. In nucleotides, the CDR3 is TGTGCCAGCGGAGTGGAGGGAGAAGGGGCTGGAAACACCATATATTTT.

The chain links TRBV18 to TRBJ2-7; the D gene is possibly TRBD2 (6 bases). Trimming removed 2 bases at V and 2 bases at J, with 13 bases between. Germline V gene sequence: CDR1 KGHSH, CDR2 LQKENI. The CDR3 contains 15 residues. CDR3 sequence: CASSPGAGQPYEQYF. CDR3 nucleotides: TGTGCCAGCTCACCAGGGGCGGGGCAACCCTACGAGCAGTACTTC.

The chain uses TRBV5-1 and TRBJ1-1, with 7 bases matching TRBD1. Germline loops: CDR1 SGHRS, CDR2 YFSETQ. Trimming took 1 base from V and 1 from J; bases not matched to a gene: 1. The length of the CDR3 is 14 residues. CDR3 sequence: CASSLQGGNTEAFF. The CDR3 region has the DNA TGCGCCAGCAGCTTGCAGGGGGGGAACACTGAAGCTTTCTTT.

This clone has a single count. This chain connects TRBV2 to TRBJ2-5, with 9 bases that match TRBD1. V lost 9 bases, J lost 5 bases, and 7 bases stayed unmatched. This CDR3 has 13 residues. Germline V CDR1 and CDR2: SNHLY, FYNNEI. The CDR3 DNA is TGTGCCAGTACAGGGACAGGGCCCGAGACCCAGTACTTC. Translation gives CASTGTGPETQYF.

The V gene is TRBV30, the J gene TRBJ1-5; D may be TRBD1 (5 bases). The V gene's germline CDR1 is GTSNPN and CDR2 SVGIG (reference sequence). The CDR3 runs to 14 residues. V dropped 2 bases and J dropped 3 bases, with 11 bases sitting between them. The CDR3 DNA reads TGTGCCTGGAGTCCCGGGGACTCCAATCAGCCCCAGCATTTT. Translating gives CAWSPGDSNQPQHF. The variable domain in full, with the rest retrieved from reference TRBV30 and TRBJ1-5, is SQTIHQWPATLVQPVGSPLSLECTVEGTSNPNLYWYRQAAGRGLQLLFYSVGIGQISSEVPQNLSASRPQDRQFILSSKKLLLSDSGFYLCAWSPGDSNQPQHFGDGTRLSIL.

J is TRBJ1-1 and V is TRBV10-3; tentative D call: TRBD1 (5 bases). Germline V gives CDR1 ENHRY, CDR2 SYGVKD. Trimming removed 8 bases from V and 3 bases from J, with 13 bases in between. The CDR3 consists of 13 residues. Here the CDR3 reads CAIAPGRDTEAFF. For the CDR3, the DNA is TGTGCCATCGCCCCGGGCAGGGACACTGAAGCTTTCTTT.

This clone was seen only once. The chain couples TRBV12-3 or TRBV12-4 to TRBJ1-1; D possibly corresponds to TRBD1 (5 bases). The CDR3 sequence is 13 residues long. Trimming removed 3 bases from V and 11 bases from J, with 16 bases in between. As DNA, the CDR3 is TGTGCCAGCAGTTTGTACGTTTCCAAGGGGGCTTTCTTT. As protein: CASSLYVSKGAFF.

The chain couples TRBV30 to TRBJ2-1; possible D gene TRBD2, 6 bases. Germline CDR1 GTSNPN, CDR2 SVGIG (reference sequence). CDR3 size: 14 residues. V lost 1 base, J lost 10 bases, and 17 bases lay in between. CDR3: CAWSGGGLTKEQFF. CDR3 DNA: TGTGCCTGGAGTGGTGGGGGACTGACAAAAGAGCAGTTCTTC.

The J gene is TRBJ1-6, the V gene TRBV27; TRBD1 matches 11 bases. The trim removed 7 bases at V and 9 bases at J, leaving 8 bases unmatched. Germline V gene data show CDR1 as MNHEY and CDR2 as SMNVEV (reference sequence). The CDR3 extends over 15 amino acids. CDR3 region: CASTYGQGASSPLHF. DNA for the CDR3: TGTGCCAGCACCTACGGACAGGGGGCGAGTTCACCCCTCCACTTT.

V and J are TRBV7-6 and TRBJ2-3; 8 bases are a match to TRBD2. Germline V gene lookup returns CDR1 SGHVS and CDR2 FNYEAQ. J was trimmed by 5 bases and V by 5 bases; bases with no gene match: 15. This CDR3 region has 17 residues. The CDR3 region has the DNA TGTGCCAGCAGCCAATCCCCCGTCGGGGGGGGCCGAGATACGCAGTATTTT. This sequence encodes CASSQSPVGGGRDTQYF.

This clone has more than one count but fewer than ten. This chain uses TRBV14 with TRBJ1-6, with a tentative D call TRBD1 (5 bases). Germline V CDR1 and CDR2: SGHDN, FVKESK. The CDR3 totals 14 residues. Trimming pared 4 bases from V and 7 bases from J, leaving 11 bases between. DNA for the CDR3: TGTGCCAGCAGCCGCGGGACGCCGAATTCACCCCTCCACTTT. This sequence encodes CASSRGTPNSPLHF. The full variable domain, rest sourced from reference TRBV14 and TRBJ1-6, is EAGVTQFPSHSVIEKGQTVTLRCDPISGHDNLYWYRRVMGKEIKFLLHFVKESKQDESGMPNNRFLAERTGGTYSTLKVQPAELEDSGVYFCASSRGTPNSPLHFGNGTRLTVT.

The V gene is TRBV7-9, the J gene TRBJ2-7, with D unclear. Germline V gene sequence: CDR1 SEHNR, CDR2 FQNEAQ (reference sequence). Deletions cut 6 bases from V and 3 bases from J, with 12 bases between. The CDR3 consists of 13 residues. The CDR3 nucleotides are TGTGCCAGCAGATCAGGTCCGGTCTACGAGCAGTACTTC. Translation: CASRSGPVYEQYF. Using reference TRBV7-9 and TRBJ2-7 for the parts outside the CDR3, the full variable domain is DTGVSQNPRHKITKRGQNVTFRCDPISEHNRLYWYRQTLGQGPEFLTYFQNEAQLEKSRLLSDRFSAERPKGSFSTLEIQRTEQGDSAMYLCASRSGPVYEQYFGPGTRLTVT.

The chain uses TRBV7-8 and TRBJ2-4; perhaps TRBD2 as D (7 bases). This CDR3 region has 15 residues. Germline loops: CDR1 SGHVS, CDR2 FQNEAQ. V was shortened by 5 bases and J by 6 bases, with 17 bases between the two germline ends. Here the CDR3 DNA reads TGTGCCAGCAGCCCTTCCTCTAGGGGGGGAAACATTCAGTACTTC. Translation: CASSPSSRGGNIQYF.

The J gene is TRBJ2-7, the V gene TRBV28, with 12 bases that match TRBD1. The CDR3 runs 16 residues. Trimming cost V 7 bases and J 1 base; bases outside gene matches: 8. Germline V gene data show CDR1 as MDHEN and CDR2 as SYDVKM. The CDR3 DNA follows: TGTGCCAGCACCGGGACAGGGGGCGGAGGGTCCTACGAGCAGTACTTC. This encodes CASTGTGGGGSYEQYF. Combining the CDR3 with reference TRBV28 and TRBJ2-7 gives the whole variable domain DVKVTQSSRYLVKRTGEKVFLECVQDMDHENMFWYRQDPGLGLRLIYFSYDVKMKEKGDIPEGYSVSREKKERFSLILESASTNQTSMYLCASTGTGGGGSYEQYFGPGTRLTVT.